The present TCR beta chain was sequenced within a study of beta chain features in type 1 diabetes (dated by TCRdb to the late 2010s). About the study as a whole: Mean age, gender distribution, total cell number and subset yield were not different between patients and healthy donors. A total of about 100 million sorted cells were examined across all samples, and RNA yield correlated strongly with the number of cells per subset. The study compared TCRB repertoires of sorted circulating CD4+ T cell subsets between recently diagnosed type 1 diabetes patients and matched healthy donors. Regulatory and stem cell-like memory subsets were obtained from only 8 patients and roughly 8 healthy donors, while naive and central memory subsets were obtained from all 30 or so donors. Overall study outcomes, separate from this receptor: Only small numbers of individuals were included in the HLA sub-analyses, which left unresolved whether HLA type had any influence on TCRB rearrangement. Naive, central memory and regulatory TCRB repertoires appeared to be more similar among patients than among healthy donors. Fewer insertions and more nucleotide deletions at VDJ recombination sites were observed in patients with type 1 diabetes, implying thymic rearrangement abnormalities. Because cDNA was sequenced instead of genomic DNA, highly expressing activated cells could be over-represented, though the groups showed no difference in activation or CD3 levels. PCR may preferentially amplify shorter templates, but because patient and control samples were amplified and corrected together, any resulting skew would affect both groups equally. A moderate but significant shortening of TCRB CDR3 length was observed in type 1 diabetes patients in all four CD4+ subsets.

Each donor gave one peripheral blood draw, averaging approximately 120 mL, which was collected into heparinised tubes. A BD FACSAria II was used to sort naive, central memory, regulatory and stem cell-like memory CD4+ T cells with a panel that included CD45RO, CCR7, CD25, CD127, CD95 and CD27. Every sorted population had a purity above 95%. PBMCs were separated immediately by Lymphoprep density gradient centrifugation and were stained directly, without being cultured. Samples were stained and sorted in pairs, with one healthy donor and one patient per experiment, so that batch effects were minimized. This clone has a handful of counts. The antigen this receptor binds is unknown. The sample holds no much larger clone one base away, and base qualities are not on file. The V end loses 6 bases and the J end loses 5 bases, and a stretch of 18 bases separates them. The CDR3 has 14 amino acids, counting the end cysteine and phenylalanine. The entry retains the CDR3 DNA only, 42 bases that are in frame from base 1. CDR1 SQVTM and CDR2 ANQGSEA are derived from the germline V gene.

All of the isolated RNA was reverse transcribed with the High Capacity cDNA Reverse Transcription Kit, so expressed TCRB transcripts were sequenced. Deep immunoSEQ sequencing was applied to naive, central memory and regulatory T cell samples, giving an average of around 3.8 million total reads per sample. Sorted cells were lysed in RLT buffer and RNA was extracted with DNase-treated RNeasy Micro or Mini kits, depending on cell number. Each cell subset was processed on its own to prevent cross-contamination, while patient and healthy donor samples were processed together. The immunoSEQ multiplex PCR was used to amplify TCRB sequences from cDNA, yielding 87-bp fragments that span the CDR3 region. Sequencing of the amplicons was performed on the Illumina HiSeq platform. As for the authors' bioinformatics: Synthetic template baselines were used to correct PCR bias computationally, reads within Hamming distance 2 were collapsed, and singletons that could not be merged were discarded. Reads were aligned to IMGT to assign V, D and J genes, CDR3 length, and insertions or deletions at six rearrangement sites. Within each subset, clonotype counts were normalized to sorted cell number, and only after that were true diversity and Gini coefficients computed with the tcR R package. Repertoire sharing was quantified using the overlap coefficient calculated on TCRB nucleotide sequences. Out-of-frame TCRB sequences from naive cells were analyzed to stand in for the pre-selection repertoire. TCRdb holds this immuneACCESS table with in-frame rearrangements only. Some clones are missing; in checked studies, unresolved V genes explain under half, and the rest has no known cause. The D gene and trimming were derived from the DNA, and the V and J assignments and clone size from that table. The sample data list 300,000 to 450,000 clones, and over 10% of these were observed just once. Roughly 0.017% of the sample lies in the top ten.

The receptor was isolated from a man aged 18 to 30 in good health. Material: naive CD4+ T cells from blood. The label giving this sample's cell subset or site can be read as: true naive CD4+ T cells. The V and J segments used are TRBV29-1 and TRBJ2-3; perhaps TRBD2 is the D gene, with 7 bases matching. In nucleotides, the sequence is TGCAGCGTCATCAACGGGGGGCTGGAAGATACGCAGTATTTT. Its protein reads: CSVINGGLEDTQYF.